The 25 T cell receptor beta chains listed next were all sequenced from one sample in a study of cytomegalovirus exposure and HLA in healthy donors. With 60 Vbeta and 13 Jbeta primers, the PCR was carried out. Generated by immunoSEQ multiplex PCR, the TCRdb table keeps only in-frame clones and is missing some. The data hold about 140,000 clones, with around 80% observed a single time. Sequencing input: PBMCs. All receptors derive from a man aged 30-40 years in good health and CMV-seronegative.

The chain couples TRBV7-9 to TRBJ2-3; D gene unclear. Germline CDR1 SEHNR, CDR2 FQNEAQ (reference sequence). Trimming stripped 10 bases from V and 5 bases from J, with 16 bases between. The CDR3 has 13 amino acids. In nucleotides, the CDR3 is TGTGCCATCGACTCCTCCCGGCGAGATACGCAGTATTTT. This translates into CAIDSSRRDTQYF.

The chain has TRBV28 and TRBJ2-7; 10 bases are a match to TRBD1. The CDR3 covers 16 residues. CDR1 is MDHEN and CDR2 is SYDVKM in the germline V gene. V dropped 1 base and J dropped 3; count of bases not matched to a gene: 6. CDR3 in DNA: TGTGCCAGCAGTTTATCGTACCGGACAGGGGGCTACGAGCAGTACTTC. Its translation is CASSLSYRTGGYEQYF.

This rearrangement joins TRBV7-9 to TRBJ2-1; 14 bases align to TRBD2. This CDR3 region has 18 residues. CDR1 and CDR2 from the germline V gene are SEHNR and FQNEAQ (reference sequence). Trimming cost V 6 bases and J 4 bases; bases outside gene matches: 11. The CDR3 coding sequence is TGTGCCAGCAGTCTCCCGGGGACTAGCGGGAGAAGGTACAATGAGCAGTTCTTC. Its protein is CASSLPGTSGRRYNEQFF.

V and J are TRBV4-1 and TRBJ1-5, with TRBD1 matching over 7 bases. The CDR3 sequence is 14 residues long. The germline V gene encodes CDR1 MGHRA and CDR2 YSYEKL. The J segment lost 4 bases and the V segment lost 2 bases, leaving 2 bases of the junction unmatched. The CDR3 is CASSQSDRNQPQHF. The CDR3 DNA follows: TGCGCCAGCAGCCAATCGGACAGGAATCAGCCCCAGCATTTT.

The V and J genes are TRBV28 and TRBJ1-4; 7 bases match TRBD1. Germline lookup yields CDR1 MDHEN and CDR2 SYDVKM. The J segment lost 4 bases and the V segment lost 6 bases, leaving 5 bases of the junction unmatched. The CDR3 is 14 residues long. The CDR3 spells CASSPGQSNEKLFF. CDR3 DNA: TGTGCCAGCAGCCCGGGACAGAGTAATGAAAAACTGTTTTTT. Variable domain in full (rest from reference TRBV28 and TRBJ1-4): DVKVTQSSRYLVKRTGEKVFLECVQDMDHENMFWYRQDPGLGLRLIYFSYDVKMKEKGDIPEGYSVSREKKERFSLILESASTNQTSMYLCASSPGQSNEKLFFGSGTQLSVL.

The chain has TRBV6-5 and TRBJ1-3; D is ambiguous. The germline CDR1 and CDR2 sequences are MNHEY and SVGAGI. V lost 0 bases and J 0 bases, leaving 6 bases between the germline ends. The CDR3 contains 15 residues. CDR3 DNA sequence: TGTGCCAGCAGTTACTCCCCCCGCTCTGGAAACACCATATATTTT. Protein: CASSYSPRSGNTIYF.

The chain recombines TRBV27 with TRBJ2-3; no clear D. This CDR3 is built from 14 residues. Germline V CDR1 and CDR2: MNHEY, SMNVEV (reference sequence). V lost 2 bases and J lost 0, with 6 bases in between. In nucleotides, the CDR3 is TGTGCCAGCAGTTTAGTTGGCAGCACAGATACGCAGTATTTT. Protein product: CASSLVGSTDTQYF.

This clone was detected only a few times. The chain links TRBV6-1 to TRBJ1-1; no clear D. There are 13 residues in the CDR3. V lost 8 bases, J lost 0 bases, and 10 bases lay in between. Germline CDR1 and CDR2: MNHNS and SASEGT. CDR3 loop: CASSGILNTEAFF. CDR3 in DNA: TGTGCCAGCTCGGGGATTCTGAACACTGAAGCTTTCTTT.

V usage is TRBV29-1 and J usage is TRBJ2-3; the match to TRBD2 covers 8 bases. V lost 5 bases, J lost 2 bases, and 9 bases stayed unmatched. The germline V gene encodes CDR1 SQVTM and CDR2 ANQGSEA. The CDR3 covers 15 residues. As DNA, the CDR3 is TGCAGCGTTCCTGCAGCGGGGGTTTCCACAGATACGCAGTATTTT. The encoded protein is CSVPAAGVSTDTQYF.

This sequence joins TRBV4-2 and TRBJ2-7; TRBD1 matches 11 bases. Trimming cost V 1 base and J 4 bases; bases outside gene matches: 3. The CDR3 sequence is 15 residues long. The germline gives CDR1 LGHNA, CDR2 YNFKEQ. CDR3 protein: CASSQAGQGVYEQYF. CDR3 DNA sequence: TGTGCCAGCAGCCAAGCGGGACAGGGGGTGTACGAGCAGTACTTC.

This clone is a singleton in its sample. The chain links TRBV29-1 to TRBJ2-7; 9 nucleotides align to TRBD1. Trimming at V came to 0 bases and at J to 6 bases, leaving 12 bases not matched to a gene. Germline V gene data show CDR1 as SQVTM and CDR2 as ANQGSEA. The CDR3 spans 16 residues. The CDR3 DNA reads TGCAGCGTTGAAGATCTGGGAGGGACAGGGATAGTCGAGCAGTACTTC. Translated: CSVEDLGGTGIVEQYF.

The gene calls are TRBV5-6 and TRBJ2-7, with 10 bases aligning to TRBD2. The length of the CDR3 is 18 residues. Trimming at V came to 0 bases and at J to 4 bases, leaving 13 bases not matched to a gene. Germline CDR1 SGHDT, CDR2 YYEEEE. The DNA for the CDR3 is TGTGCCAGCAGCTTGGCCCTCACTAGCGGGGTCGAGGGGTACGAGCAGTACTTC. Protein: CASSLALTSGVEGYEQYF. Complete variable domain (other parts from reference TRBV5-6 and TRBJ2-7): DAGVTQSPTHLIKTRGQQVTLRCSPKSGHDTVSWYQQALGQGPQFIFQYYEEEERQRGNFPDRFSGHQFPNYSSELNVNALLLGDSALYLCASSLALTSGVEGYEQYFGPGTRLTVT.

This clone has a handful of counts. The chain couples TRBV4-1 to TRBJ1-3; 7 positions match TRBD1. In germline, CDR1 is MGHRA, CDR2 YSYEKL. The CDR3 sequence is 15 residues long. The V gene end was trimmed by 4 bases and the J gene end by 3 bases; junction bases not matched to a gene: 6. CDR3 DNA: TGCGCCAGCAGCCGACCCGACAGGGTTGGAAACACCATATATTTT. This gives the protein CASSRPDRVGNTIYF.

The rearrangement links TRBV28 to TRBJ2-1; TRBD1 might be the D (5 bases). There are 12 residues in the CDR3. The V gene lost 3 bases and the J gene lost 12 bases, with 12 bases spanning the gap. The germline V gene encodes CDR1 MDHEN and CDR2 SYDVKM. CDR3 nucleotides: TGTGCCAGCAGTTTCAACAGGAGAAGGCAGTTCTTC. Protein product: CASSFNRRRQFF.

The V gene is TRBV7-2, the J gene TRBJ1-1; 8 bases fit TRBD1. The length of the CDR3 is 14 residues. Germline V CDR1 and CDR2: SGHTA, FQGNSA. After removal of 5 bases from V and 5 bases from J, the junction contained 7 bases not matched to a gene. The CDR3 region has the DNA TGTGCCAGCAGCCAACAGGGGGGTTGGACTGAAGCTTTCTTT. Residues: CASSQQGGWTEAFF.

This clone occurred a few times. J is TRBJ1-4 and V is TRBV5-6, with a weak D call TRBD1 (5 bases). CDR1 SGHDT and CDR2 YYEEEE come from the germline V gene. The CDR3 extends over 16 amino acids. V was clipped by 2 bases and J by 0 bases, with 11 bases between them. The CDR3 sequence: CASSFPGGATNEKLFF. The CDR3, as DNA: TGTGCCAGCAGCTTCCCCGGGGGGGCAACTAATGAAAAACTGTTTTTT.

The J gene is TRBJ2-7, the V gene TRBV9, with 8 bases matching TRBD2. Germline values: CDR1 SGDLS, CDR2 YYNGEE. CDR3 length equals 14 residues. V trimming: 7 bases; J trimming: 0 bases; junction bases outside the gene matches: 6. The CDR3 DNA reads as TGTGCCAGCGCGGGGGGCGGATCCTCCTACGAGCAGTACTTC. Its translation is CASAGGGSSYEQYF.

The chain combines TRBV20-1 with TRBJ1-1, with D possibly being TRBD1 (6 bases). This CDR3 contains 11 residues. The germline CDR1 and CDR2 sequences are DFQATT and SNEGSKA (reference sequence). Deletions cut 7 bases from V and 4 bases from J, with 10 bases between. The CDR3, as DNA: TGCAGTGGAAGGGGGGGCACTGAAGCTTTCTTT. It encodes CSGRGGTEAFF.

The chain links TRBV5-4 to TRBJ2-1; TRBD2 is a possible D gene (5 bases). This CDR3 spans 13 amino acids. Germline V gives CDR1 SGHNT, CDR2 YYREEE (reference sequence). V was pared by 1 base and J by 8 bases, with 10 bases between. The CDR3, as DNA: TGTGCCAGCAGCTTGAGTCTGGAGGATGAGCAGTTCTTC. It encodes CASSLSLEDEQFF.

The rearrangement uses TRBV6-5 and TRBJ2-7; D may be TRBD2 (5 bases). CDR1 and CDR2 (germline): MNHEY, SVGAGI. The CDR3 runs to 12 residues. V lost 6 bases, J lost 7 bases, and 13 bases lay in between. CDR3 DNA: TGTGCCAGCAGCCGACCTACGGGGGAGCAGTACTTC. As protein: CASSRPTGEQYF.

This chain connects TRBV9 to TRBJ1-2, with a tentative D call TRBD1 (6 bases). Germline V gene lookup returns CDR1 SGDLS and CDR2 YYNGEE. Trimming shortened V by 0 bases and J by 2 bases, and 8 bases separated the two germline ends. This CDR3 region has 14 residues. The DNA of the CDR3 is TGTGCCAGCAGCGTAGCTACAGGGAACTATGGCTACACCTTC. Translating it yields CASSVATGNYGYTF.

With regard to this clone: The identical CDR3 is also encoded by other nucleotide sequences in the sample. The CDR3 bases are TGTGCCAGCAGTTTAAGGGGAGGTAATCAGCCCCAGCATTTT. This encodes CASSLRGGNQPQHF. V gene TRBV27 combines with J gene TRBJ1-5, with a tentative D call TRBD1 (5 bases). The CDR3 has 14 residues. Germline V gene data show CDR1 as MNHEY and CDR2 as SMNVEV (reference sequence). V gave up 2 bases and J gave up 4 bases, with 9 bases separating them.

This clone occurred once. The chain couples TRBV5-4 to TRBJ2-7; D may be TRBD2 (7 bases). V gave up 3 bases and J gave up 5 bases, with 15 bases separating them. The CDR3 spans 14 residues. From germline, CDR1 is SGHNT and CDR2 YYREEE (reference sequence). The CDR3 protein is CASSSRPGGNEQYF. The CDR3 bases are TGTGCCAGCAGCTCCCGGCCGGGGGGCAACGAGCAGTACTTC.

The chain uses TRBV7-9 and TRBJ2-3; the match to TRBD2 covers 13 bases. Germline CDR1 is SEHNR and CDR2 is FQNEAQ (reference sequence). The CDR3 extends over 17 amino acids. Germline trimming cut 1 base from V and 6 bases from J; bases unmatched to any gene: 7. CDR3 DNA sequence: TGTGCCAGCAGCTTAGGACTAGCGGGGGGTATACAGGATACGCAGTATTTT. It codes for CASSLGLAGGIQDTQYF.

This chain's CDR3 is CASSRDRGQGSNQPQHF. CDR3 nucleotides: TGTGCCAGCAGCCGAGACAGGGGACAGGGGAGCAATCAGCCCCAGCATTTT. The chain combines TRBV7-8 with TRBJ1-5, with 10 bases aligning to TRBD1. The CDR3 totals 17 residues. V lost 5 bases to trimming and J lost 1 base; unmatched junction nucleotides: 8. Germline V gene lookup returns CDR1 SGHVS and CDR2 FQNEAQ.